The table lists the clone carrying this T cell receptor beta chain with a few counts. This sample is part of a study of T-cell reconstitution after alpha-beta-depleted transplantation in children. The TCRbeta library was prepared with unique molecular identifiers. Each CDR3 protein is one row after TCRdb ran MiXCR on the PCR reads. The profile shows more than 250,000 distinct CDR3 sequences, nearly 10% of them singletons. The CDR3 is 15 residues long. CDR1 is SGHRS, CDR2 YFSETQ, per germline. V lost 4 bases and J lost 1, with 14 bases in between. The sequence came from a human donor who donated a stem cell graft to a child with SCID. The chain combines TRBV5-1 with TRBJ2-5, with D tentatively TRBD1 (5 bases). The sequences come from PBMCs from the stem cell graft donor, collected from the stem cell graft. CDR3 sequence: CASSPPTALQETQYF. The CDR3 coding sequence is TGCGCCAGCAGCCCACCGACAGCCCTCCAAGAGACCCAGTACTTC.